This T cell receptor (beta chain) came from a study of CD8 T cells in ankylosing spondylitis. General study points: Peripheral blood held disease-linked clones only at relatively low frequency, and these were CD8+. Blood of patients with ankylosing spondylitis appeared to be characterized by a TCR beta motif of several highly homologous variants. Matched ankylosing spondylitis synovial fluid reportedly showed significant enrichment of disease-linked clones.

Concerning this clonotype itself: Antigen: not known.

The length of the CDR3 is 17 residues. Trimming stripped 5 bases from V and 0 bases from J, with 14 bases between. TCRdb fed the 5' RACE reads into MiXCR, producing one record per CDR3 protein. The sample includes about 360,000 distinct CDR3 sequences, roughly 20% of them seen just once. Sequencing used blood, either unsorted or a sorted T cell fraction (not recorded which). This clonotype was obtained from a male donor with ankylosing spondylitis or in good health (not recorded which). This chain links TRBV12-3 or TRBV12-4 with TRBJ2-6; TRBD2 might be the D (6 bases). The CDR3 here is CASSPGGAHSGANVLTF. CDR3 coding DNA: TGTGCCAGCAGTCCCGGCGGGGCCCACTCTGGGGCCAACGTCCTGACTTTC.